Here is one T cell receptor beta chain with its context. Its antigen is currently unknown. CDR3 regions were amplified by Arm-PCR using iRepertoire HTBI primers to build TCR beta libraries. A single record per CDR3 protein comes from TCRdb applying MiXCR to the multiplex PCR reads. The data show 400,000 to 450,000 distinct CDR3 sequences, 23% seen once. Time point defined: persistent/refractory GD, antithyroid drugs over 5 years with positive TRAb. PBMCs were the source of the RNA used for TCR sequencing. This record belongs to a study of regulatory T cells in long-lasting Graves disease. Study details: Positive TSH receptor antibodies alongside over 5 years of antithyroid drugs were what marked Graves' disease as persistent. Study-wide points: Graves' patients with persistent disease showed TCR diversity lower than patients newly diagnosed.

The CDR3 spans 14 residues. Germline trimming cut 4 bases from V and 5 bases from J; bases unmatched to any gene: 8. CDR1 SGHKS and CDR2 YYEKEE come from the germline V gene (reference sequence). This sequence originates from a female donor with Graves disease. The chain uses TRBV5-5 and TRBJ2-7; 8 nucleotides align to TRBD1. The input for sequencing was peripheral blood mononuclear cells (PBMCs), taken when the disease was refractory, from a patient treated with antithyroid drugs. The CDR3 coding sequence is TGTGCCAGCAGCCCCAGGGACAGGCGACACGAGCAGTACTTC. This encodes CASSPRDRRHEQYF.